The 11 T cell receptor beta chains reported below all come from one sample, sequenced in a study of immune evolution from preneoplasia to lung adenocarcinoma. Profiled with immunoSEQ multiplex PCR; TCRdb holds only in-frame clones, not every one. The table lists about 41,000 clones, 65% to 80% of them singletons. Sequencing was performed on FFPE invasive lung adenocarcinoma tissue. All receptors derive from a person aged 55 to 69 with lung adenocarcinoma.

The rearrangement links TRBV4-2 to TRBJ2-1; D not certain. The CDR3 has 13 residues. Germline V gene sequence: CDR1 LGHNA, CDR2 YNFKEQ. Trimming stripped 0 bases from V and 9 bases from J, with 9 bases between. CDR3 nucleotide sequence: TGTGCCAGCAGCCAAGACGTTCAGCGTGAGCAGTTCTTC. It is translated as CASSQDVQREQFF.

The chain recombines TRBV5-1 with TRBJ2-6; D ambiguous. Trimming left V 0 bases short and J 1 base short, with 5 bases between. This CDR3 region has 15 residues. The germline CDR1 and CDR2 sequences are SGHRS and YFSETQ. The CDR3 sequence is CASSLAGSGANVLTF. Here the CDR3 DNA reads TGCGCCAGCAGCTTGGCAGGATCTGGGGCCAACGTCCTGACTTTC.

Here the CDR3 DNA reads TGCAGCGCCCCGCACCGGGACAGGTTCAGGAGCTCCTACAATGAGCAGTTCTTC. Residues: CSAPHRDRFRSSYNEQFF. This chain links TRBV29-1 with TRBJ2-1; TRBD1 matches at 8 bases. The CDR3 covers 18 residues. Germline lookup yields CDR1 SQVTM and CDR2 ANQGSEA. The junction had 17 bases not matched to a gene; V was cut back by 7 bases and J by 0 bases.

This chain uses TRBV27 with TRBJ2-1; 13 bases match TRBD2. The CDR3 contains 15 residues. J gave up 4 bases and V 6 bases, and 3 bases lay outside the gene matches. Germline values: CDR1 MNHEY, CDR2 SMNVEV (reference sequence). The CDR3 reads CASRPGLAGYNEQFF. In nucleotides, the CDR3 is TGTGCCAGCAGACCGGGACTAGCGGGATACAATGAGCAGTTCTTC.

The chain carries TRBV7-2 and TRBJ2-4, with 7 bases identical to TRBD1. Germline V gene lookup returns CDR1 SGHTA and CDR2 FQGNSA. The CDR3 is made up of 16 amino acids. Trimming took 1 base from V and 2 from J; bases not matched to a gene: 5. Here the CDR3 reads CASSLEQGSTKNIQYF. For the CDR3, the DNA is TGTGCCAGCAGCTTAGAACAGGGGTCGACCAAAAACATTCAGTACTTC.

The chain uses TRBV29-1 and TRBJ2-1, with D unresolved. CDR1 and CDR2 from the germline V gene are SQVTM and ANQGSEA. The V end was cut by 6 bases, the J end by 7 bases, with 16 bases between. The CDR3 is 13 residues long. The CDR3 bases are TGCAGCGTAAGAAGTAGAGGCCCGAATGAGCAGTTCTTC. This translates into CSVRSRGPNEQFF.

This chain joins TRBV28 and TRBJ2-2, with D possibly being TRBD1 or TRBD2 (5 bases each). The CDR3 has 15 residues. Germline assignment: CDR1 MDHEN and CDR2 SYDVKM. V lost 8 bases to trimming and J lost 1 base, with 14 bases between them. This CDR3 reads CASGSGQKNTGELFF. Here the CDR3 DNA reads TGTGCCAGCGGATCGGGGCAGAAGAACACCGGGGAGCTGTTTTTT.

The chain links TRBV7-6 to TRBJ2-2, with 8 bases fitting TRBD2. The CDR3 spans 16 residues. Losses at the gene ends were 6 bases for V and 4 bases for J; bases not matched to a gene: 10. CDR1 is SGHVS, CDR2 FNYEAQ, per germline. CDR3 protein: CASSMPGGLGTGELFF. CDR3 nucleotide sequence: TGTGCCAGCAGTATGCCGGGGGGGCTGGGCACCGGGGAGCTGTTTTTT.

The rearrangement joins TRBV30 to TRBJ2-1, with 11 nucleotides matching TRBD2. V shed 4 bases, J shed 4 bases, and the junction held 3 bases outside the gene matches. CDR3 length: 14 amino acids. Germline-derived CDR1 and CDR2 are GTSNPN and SVGIG (reference sequence). CDR3 residues: CAWTGTSGYNEQFF. DNA of the CDR3: TGTGCCTGGACCGGGACTAGCGGATACAATGAGCAGTTCTTC.

The chain is built from TRBV29-1 and TRBJ2-1, with D possibly being TRBD2 (6 bases). In germline, CDR1 is SQVTM, CDR2 ANQGSEA. Trimming stripped 7 bases from V and 6 bases from J, with 25 bases between. The CDR3 totals 16 residues. The CDR3 nucleotides read TGCAGCGCGGGAGAGATACCGGGACTCCGGCTCAATGAGCAGTTCTTC. Translation: CSAGEIPGLRLNEQFF.

The chain carries TRBV5-1 and TRBJ2-6; TRBD1 aligns across 7 bases. The CDR3 loop spans 17 amino acids. The V and J ends lost 6 bases and 0 bases, in that order; junction bases with no gene match: 9. CDR1 SGHRS and CDR2 YFSETQ come from the germline V gene. CDR3 DNA: TGCGCCAGCACCAATACAGGGGCTTCCTCTGGGGCCAACGTCCTGACTTTC. It encodes CASTNTGASSGANVLTF.